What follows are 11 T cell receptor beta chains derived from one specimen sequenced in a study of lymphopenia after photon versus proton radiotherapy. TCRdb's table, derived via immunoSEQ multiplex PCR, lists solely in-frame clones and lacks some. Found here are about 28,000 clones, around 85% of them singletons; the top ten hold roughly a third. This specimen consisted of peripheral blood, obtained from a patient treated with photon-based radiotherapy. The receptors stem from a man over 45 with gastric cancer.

The CDR3: CASNGRGSETQYF. CDR3 bases: TGTGCCAGCAATGGCAGGGGGTCGGAGACCCAGTACTTC. The genes are TRBV2 and TRBJ2-5; 7 bases match TRBD1. With V trimmed by 7 bases and J by 5 bases, 7 bases remained unmatched. Germline V gives CDR1 SNHLY, CDR2 FYNNEI. The CDR3 consists of 13 residues.

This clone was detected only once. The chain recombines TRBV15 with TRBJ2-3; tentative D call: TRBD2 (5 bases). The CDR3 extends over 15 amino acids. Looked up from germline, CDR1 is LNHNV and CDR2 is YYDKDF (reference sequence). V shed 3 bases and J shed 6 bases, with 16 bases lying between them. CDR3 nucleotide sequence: TGTGCCACCAGCAGGCAGGACTCGTTCGGGGATACGCAGTATTTT. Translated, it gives CATSRQDSFGDTQYF.

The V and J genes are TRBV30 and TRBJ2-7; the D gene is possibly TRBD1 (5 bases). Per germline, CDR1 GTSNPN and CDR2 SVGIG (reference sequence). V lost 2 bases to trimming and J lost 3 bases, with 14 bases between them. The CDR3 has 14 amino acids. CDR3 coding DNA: TGTGCCTGGAGTTCAACGGACACCTTCTACGAGCAGTACGTC. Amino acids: CAWSSTDTFYEQYV.

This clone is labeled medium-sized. CDR3 nucleotides: TGTGCCAGCAGACCGGGGACAGGGGGAATTAATGAAAAACTGTTTTTT. Residues: CASRPGTGGINEKLFF. The rearrangement uses TRBV2 and TRBJ1-4; 11 bases are a match to TRBD1. The V and J ends lost 6 bases and 4 bases, in that order; junction bases with no gene match: 7. From germline, CDR1 is SNHLY and CDR2 FYNNEI. The CDR3 is 16 amino acids.

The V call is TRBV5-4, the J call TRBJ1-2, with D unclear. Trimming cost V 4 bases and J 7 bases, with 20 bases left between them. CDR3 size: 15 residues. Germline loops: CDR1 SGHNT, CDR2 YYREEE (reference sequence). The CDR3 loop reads CASSTDPYVNGGYTF. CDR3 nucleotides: TGTGCCAGCAGCACTGATCCGTATGTGAATGGTGGCTACACCTTC.

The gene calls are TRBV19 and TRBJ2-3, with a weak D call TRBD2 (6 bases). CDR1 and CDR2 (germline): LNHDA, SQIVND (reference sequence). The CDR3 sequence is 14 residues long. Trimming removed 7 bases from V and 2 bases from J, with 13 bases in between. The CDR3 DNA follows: TGTGCCAGTACTCCCCGGGGACTCACAGATACGCAGTATTTT. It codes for CASTPRGLTDTQYF.

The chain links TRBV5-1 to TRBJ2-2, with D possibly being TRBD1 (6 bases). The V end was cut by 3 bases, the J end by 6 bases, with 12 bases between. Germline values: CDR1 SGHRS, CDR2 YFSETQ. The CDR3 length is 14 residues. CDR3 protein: CASSSAGESGELFF. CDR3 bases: TGCGCCAGCAGCTCCGCAGGGGAATCCGGGGAGCTGTTTTTT.

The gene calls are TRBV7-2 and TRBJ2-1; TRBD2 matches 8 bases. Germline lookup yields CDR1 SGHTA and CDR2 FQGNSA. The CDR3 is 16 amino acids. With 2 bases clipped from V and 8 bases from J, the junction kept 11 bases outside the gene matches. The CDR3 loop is CASSLPGLGFVDEQFF. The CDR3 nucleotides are TGTGCCAGCAGCTTACCGGGACTAGGCTTCGTGGATGAGCAGTTCTTC.

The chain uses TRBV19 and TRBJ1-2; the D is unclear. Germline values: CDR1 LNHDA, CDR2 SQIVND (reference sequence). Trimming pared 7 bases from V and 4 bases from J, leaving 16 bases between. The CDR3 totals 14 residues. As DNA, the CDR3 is TGTGCCAGTACCCAAGACTGGGCCCCCTATGGCTACACCTTC. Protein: CASTQDWAPYGYTF.

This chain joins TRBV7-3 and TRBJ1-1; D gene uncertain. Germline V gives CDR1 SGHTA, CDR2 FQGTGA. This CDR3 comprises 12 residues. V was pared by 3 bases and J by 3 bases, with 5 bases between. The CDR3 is CASSFGHTEAFF. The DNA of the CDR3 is TGTGCCAGCAGCTTCGGTCACACTGAAGCTTTCTTT. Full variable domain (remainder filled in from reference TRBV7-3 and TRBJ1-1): GAGVSQTPSNKVTEKGKYVELRCDPISGHTALYWYRQSLGQGPEFLIYFQGTGAADDSGLPNDRFFAVRPEGSVSTLKIQRTERGDSAVYLCASSFGHTEAFFGQGTRLTVV.

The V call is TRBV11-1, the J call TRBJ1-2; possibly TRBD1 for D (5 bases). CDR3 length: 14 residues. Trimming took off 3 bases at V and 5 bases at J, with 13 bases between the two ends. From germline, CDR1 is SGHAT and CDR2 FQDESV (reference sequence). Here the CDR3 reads CASSFSDSGYGYTF. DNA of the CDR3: TGTGCCAGCAGCTTTTCTGACAGTGGGTATGGCTACACCTTC.